This T cell receptor beta chain was identified in a study of shared clonotypes between healthy human individuals. The study separated CD4+ cells into CD45RA+ naive and CD45RA-negative memory subsets. V lost 0 bases and J lost 3, with 12 bases in between. In germline, CDR1 is SEHNR, CDR2 FQNEAQ (reference sequence). The CDR3 sequence is 16 residues long. Study-wide points: Inspection by rarefaction showed sorted-subset sequencing to be incomplete despite large depth.

For every subset, genomic DNA was evenly distributed across several immunoSEQ plates. Only in-frame clones appear in the TCRdb table, and some are missing; sequencing was by immunoSEQ multiplex PCR. The sample comprises 2 million to 2.5 million clones, over 90% of which are singletons, and approximately 0.4% rests with the top ten. As for this clone: Its antigen is unidentified.

The chain uses TRBV7-9 and TRBJ1-5; D is perhaps TRBD1 (5 bases). Sequenced sample: naive CD4+ T cells from PBMCs. Subset reported: CD45RA+ positively selected. The sequence was collected from a man in his late teens or twenties in good health. Some clones in this sample may be carry-over from other donors' samples. Written as DNA, the CDR3 is TGTGCCAGCAGCTTAGCTTTTGGGGCGAACAATCAGCCCCAGCATTTT. Its protein is CASSLAFGANNQPQHF. Full variable domain (rest looked up from reference TRBV7-9 and TRBJ1-5): DTGVSQNPRHKITKRGQNVTFRCDPISEHNRLYWYRQTLGQGPEFLTYFQNEAQLEKSRLLSDRFSAERPKGSFSTLEIQRTEQGDSAMYLCASSLAFGANNQPQHFGDGTRLSIL.